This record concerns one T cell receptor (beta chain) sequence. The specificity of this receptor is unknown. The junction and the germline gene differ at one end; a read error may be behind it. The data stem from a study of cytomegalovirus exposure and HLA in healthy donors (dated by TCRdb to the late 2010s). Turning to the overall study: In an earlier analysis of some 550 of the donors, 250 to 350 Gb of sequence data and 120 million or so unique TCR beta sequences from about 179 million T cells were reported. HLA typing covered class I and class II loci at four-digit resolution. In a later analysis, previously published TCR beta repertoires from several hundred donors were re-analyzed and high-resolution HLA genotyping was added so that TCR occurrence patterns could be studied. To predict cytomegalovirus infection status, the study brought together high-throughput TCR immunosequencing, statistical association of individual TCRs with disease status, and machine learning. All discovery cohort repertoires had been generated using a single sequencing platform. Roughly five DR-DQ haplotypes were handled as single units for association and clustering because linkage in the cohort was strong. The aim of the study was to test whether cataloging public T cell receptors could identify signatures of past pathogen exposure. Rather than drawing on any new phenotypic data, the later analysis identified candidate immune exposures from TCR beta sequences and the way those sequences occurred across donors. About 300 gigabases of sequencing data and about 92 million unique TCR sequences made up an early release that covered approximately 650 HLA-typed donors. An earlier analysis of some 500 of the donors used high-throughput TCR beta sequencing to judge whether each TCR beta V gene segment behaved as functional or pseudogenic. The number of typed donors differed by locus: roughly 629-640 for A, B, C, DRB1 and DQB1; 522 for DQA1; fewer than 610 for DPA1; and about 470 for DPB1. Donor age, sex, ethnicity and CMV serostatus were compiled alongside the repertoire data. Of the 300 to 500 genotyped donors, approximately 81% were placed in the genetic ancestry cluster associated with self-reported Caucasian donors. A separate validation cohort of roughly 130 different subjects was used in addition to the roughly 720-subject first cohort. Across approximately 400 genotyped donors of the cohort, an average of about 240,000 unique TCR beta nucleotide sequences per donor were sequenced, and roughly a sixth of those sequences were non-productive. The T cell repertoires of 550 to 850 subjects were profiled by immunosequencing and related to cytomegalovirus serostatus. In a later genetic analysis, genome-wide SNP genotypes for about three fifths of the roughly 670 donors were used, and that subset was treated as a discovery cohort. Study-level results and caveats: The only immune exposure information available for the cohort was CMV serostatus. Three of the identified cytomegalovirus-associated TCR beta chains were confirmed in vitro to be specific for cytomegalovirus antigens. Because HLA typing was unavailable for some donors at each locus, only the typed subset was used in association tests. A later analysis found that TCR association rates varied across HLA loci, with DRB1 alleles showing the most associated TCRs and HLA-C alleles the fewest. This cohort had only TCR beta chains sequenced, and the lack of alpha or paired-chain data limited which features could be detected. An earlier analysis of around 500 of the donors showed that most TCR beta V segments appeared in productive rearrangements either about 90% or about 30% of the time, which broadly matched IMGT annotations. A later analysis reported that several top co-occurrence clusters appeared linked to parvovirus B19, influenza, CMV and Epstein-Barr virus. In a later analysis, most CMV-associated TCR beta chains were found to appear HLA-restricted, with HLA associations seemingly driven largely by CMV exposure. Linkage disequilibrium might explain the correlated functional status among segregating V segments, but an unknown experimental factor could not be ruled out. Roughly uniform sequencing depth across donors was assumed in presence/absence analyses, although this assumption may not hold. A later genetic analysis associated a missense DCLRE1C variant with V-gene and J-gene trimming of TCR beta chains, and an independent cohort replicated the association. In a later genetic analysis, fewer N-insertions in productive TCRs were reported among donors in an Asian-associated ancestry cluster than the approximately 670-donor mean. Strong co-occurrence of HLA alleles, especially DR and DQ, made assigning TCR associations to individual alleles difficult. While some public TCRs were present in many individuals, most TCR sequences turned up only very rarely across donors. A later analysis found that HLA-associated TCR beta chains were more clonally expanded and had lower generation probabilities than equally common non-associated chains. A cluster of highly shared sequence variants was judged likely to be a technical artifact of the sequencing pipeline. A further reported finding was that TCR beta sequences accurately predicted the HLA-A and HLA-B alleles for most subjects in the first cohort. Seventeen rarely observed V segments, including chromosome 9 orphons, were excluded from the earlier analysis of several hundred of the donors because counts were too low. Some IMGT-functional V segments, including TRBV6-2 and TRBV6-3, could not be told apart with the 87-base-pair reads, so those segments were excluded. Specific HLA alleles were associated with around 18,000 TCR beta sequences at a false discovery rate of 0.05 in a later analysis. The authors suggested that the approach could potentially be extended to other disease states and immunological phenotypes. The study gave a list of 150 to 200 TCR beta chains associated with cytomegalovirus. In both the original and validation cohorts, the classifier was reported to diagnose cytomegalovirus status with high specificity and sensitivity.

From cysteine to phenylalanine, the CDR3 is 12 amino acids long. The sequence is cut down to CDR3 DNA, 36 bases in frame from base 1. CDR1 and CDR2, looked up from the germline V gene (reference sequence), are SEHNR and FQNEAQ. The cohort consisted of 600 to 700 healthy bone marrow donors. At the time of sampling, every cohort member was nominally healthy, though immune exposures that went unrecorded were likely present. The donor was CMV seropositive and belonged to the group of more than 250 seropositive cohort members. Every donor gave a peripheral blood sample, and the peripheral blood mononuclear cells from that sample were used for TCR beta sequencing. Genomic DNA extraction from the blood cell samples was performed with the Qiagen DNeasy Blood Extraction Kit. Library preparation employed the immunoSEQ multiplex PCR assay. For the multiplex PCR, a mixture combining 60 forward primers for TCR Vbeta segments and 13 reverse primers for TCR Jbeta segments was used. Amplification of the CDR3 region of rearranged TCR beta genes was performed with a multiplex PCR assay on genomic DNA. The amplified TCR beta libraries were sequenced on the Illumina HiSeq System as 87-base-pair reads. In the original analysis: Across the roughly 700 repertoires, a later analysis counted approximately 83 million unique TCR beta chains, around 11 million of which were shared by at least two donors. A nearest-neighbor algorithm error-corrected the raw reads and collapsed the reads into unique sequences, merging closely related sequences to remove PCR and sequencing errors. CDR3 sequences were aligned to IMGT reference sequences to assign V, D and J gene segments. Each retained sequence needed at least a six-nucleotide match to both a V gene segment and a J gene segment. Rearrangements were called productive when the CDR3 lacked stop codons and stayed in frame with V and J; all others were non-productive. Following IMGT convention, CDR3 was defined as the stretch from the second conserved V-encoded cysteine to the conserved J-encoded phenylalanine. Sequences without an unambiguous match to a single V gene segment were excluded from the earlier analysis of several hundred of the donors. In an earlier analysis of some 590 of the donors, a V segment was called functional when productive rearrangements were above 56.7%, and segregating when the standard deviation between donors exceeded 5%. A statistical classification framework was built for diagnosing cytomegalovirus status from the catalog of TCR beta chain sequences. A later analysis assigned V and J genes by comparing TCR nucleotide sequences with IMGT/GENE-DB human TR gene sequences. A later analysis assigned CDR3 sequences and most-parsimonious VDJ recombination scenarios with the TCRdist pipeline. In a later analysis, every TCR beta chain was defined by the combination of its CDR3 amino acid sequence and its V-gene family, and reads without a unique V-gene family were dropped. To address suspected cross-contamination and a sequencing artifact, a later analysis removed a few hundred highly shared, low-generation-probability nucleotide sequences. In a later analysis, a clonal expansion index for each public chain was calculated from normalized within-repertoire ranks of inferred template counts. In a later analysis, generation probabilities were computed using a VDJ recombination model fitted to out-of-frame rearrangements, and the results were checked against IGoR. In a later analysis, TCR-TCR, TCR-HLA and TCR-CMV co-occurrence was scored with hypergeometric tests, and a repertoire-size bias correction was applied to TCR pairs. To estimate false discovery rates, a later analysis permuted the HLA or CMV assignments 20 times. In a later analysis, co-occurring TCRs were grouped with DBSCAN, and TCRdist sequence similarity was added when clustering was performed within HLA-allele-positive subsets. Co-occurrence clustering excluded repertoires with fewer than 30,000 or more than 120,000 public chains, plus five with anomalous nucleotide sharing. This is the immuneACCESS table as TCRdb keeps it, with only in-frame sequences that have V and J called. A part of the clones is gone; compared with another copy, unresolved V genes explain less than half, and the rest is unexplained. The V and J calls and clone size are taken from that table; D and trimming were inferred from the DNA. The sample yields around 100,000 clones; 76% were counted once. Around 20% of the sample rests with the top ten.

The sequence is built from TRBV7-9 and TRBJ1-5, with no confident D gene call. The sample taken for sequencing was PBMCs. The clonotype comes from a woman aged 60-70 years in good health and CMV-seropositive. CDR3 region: CSSSFIGQPQHF. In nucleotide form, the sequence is TGTTCCAGCAGCTTTATTGGCCAGCCCCAGCATTTT.